This T cell receptor (beta chain) was documented in a study of OX40 agonist ivuxolimab in advanced cancers. Across the whole study: Prior anti-PD-1, anti-PD-L1 or anti-CTLA-4 therapy did not bar entry, and 40% had some. Patients achieving partial responses numbered three: one hepatocellular carcinoma case and two cutaneous melanoma cases. The study's findings and limits: At 0.1 to 3.0 mg/kg and by week 6, clonal expansion occurred in CD4+ and CD8+ blood T cells.

The germline V and J ends were trimmed by 6 bases and 4 bases, with 6 bases remaining between them. Looked up from germline, CDR1 is SNHLY and CDR2 is FYNNEI. The CDR3 has 11 amino acids. As concerns this clone: The antigen is undetermined.

Profiling relied on immunoSEQ multiplex PCR, and the TCRdb table lists in-frame clones only, not all of them. Altogether approximately 63,000 clones are present, roughly 88% being singletons, with the ten largest covering over 1%. The V and J genes are TRBV2 and TRBJ1-2, with D possibly matching TRBD1 (6 bases). The receptor was isolated from an adult with an advanced solid tumor such as melanoma, head and neck, liver or kidney cancer. Sequences were derived from CD4+ or CD8+ T cells sorted from blood, sampled in a trial of the OX40 agonist ivuxolimab. This chain's CDR3 is CASRTGYGYTF. Here the CDR3 DNA reads TGTGCCAGCAGGACAGGCTATGGCTACACCTTC.